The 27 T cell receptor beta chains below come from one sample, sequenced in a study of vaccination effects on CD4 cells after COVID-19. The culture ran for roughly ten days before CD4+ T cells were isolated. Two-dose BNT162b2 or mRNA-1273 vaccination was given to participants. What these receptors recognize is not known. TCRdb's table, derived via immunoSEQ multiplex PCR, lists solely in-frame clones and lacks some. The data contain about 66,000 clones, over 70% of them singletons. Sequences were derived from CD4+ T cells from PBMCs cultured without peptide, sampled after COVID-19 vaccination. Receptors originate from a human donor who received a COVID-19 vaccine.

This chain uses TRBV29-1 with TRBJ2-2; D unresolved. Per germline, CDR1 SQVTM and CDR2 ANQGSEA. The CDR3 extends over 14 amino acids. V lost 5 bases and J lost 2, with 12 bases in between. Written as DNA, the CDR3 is TGCAGCGTTTGGGCAGCCCAAAACACCGGGGAGCTGTTTTTT. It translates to CSVWAAQNTGELFF.

The DNA of the CDR3 is TGTGCCAGCAGCTTCAAGCCTACCTACGAGCAGTACGTC. The encoded protein is CASSFKPTYEQYV. J is TRBJ2-7 and V is TRBV7-2; D call uncertain. V was trimmed by 3 bases and J by 2 bases, leaving 8 bases between them. The CDR3 is made up of 13 amino acids. Per germline, CDR1 SGHTA and CDR2 FQGNSA.

The CDR3 DNA is TGTGCCAGCAGCGTCACTAGCGGGGGAAGGGAGACCCAGTACTTC. It is translated as CASSVTSGGRETQYF. The chain employs TRBV9 and TRBJ2-5; 11 bases line up with TRBD2. The ends lost 2 bases at V and 5 bases at J; junction bases unmatched: 5. CDR1 is SGDLS, CDR2 YYNGEE, per germline. The CDR3 has 15 residues.

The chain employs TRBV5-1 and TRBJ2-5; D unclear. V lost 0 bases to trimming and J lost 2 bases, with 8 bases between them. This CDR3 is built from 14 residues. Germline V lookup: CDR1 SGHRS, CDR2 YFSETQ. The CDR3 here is CASSLGQVQETQYF. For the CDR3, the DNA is TGCGCCAGCAGCTTGGGGCAGGTGCAAGAGACCCAGTACTTC.

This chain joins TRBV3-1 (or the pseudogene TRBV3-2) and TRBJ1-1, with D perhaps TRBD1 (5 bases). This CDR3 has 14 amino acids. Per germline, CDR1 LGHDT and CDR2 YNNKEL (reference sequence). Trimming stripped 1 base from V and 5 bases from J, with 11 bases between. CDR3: CASSQGRGGTEAFF. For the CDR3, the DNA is TGTGCCAGCAGCCAAGGTAGGGGAGGAACTGAAGCTTTCTTT.

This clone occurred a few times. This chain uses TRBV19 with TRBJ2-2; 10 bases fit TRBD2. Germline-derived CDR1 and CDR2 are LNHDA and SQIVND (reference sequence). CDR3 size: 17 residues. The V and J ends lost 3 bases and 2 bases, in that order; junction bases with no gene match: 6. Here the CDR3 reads CASSMRSGGKNTGELFF. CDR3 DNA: TGTGCCAGTAGTATGCGTAGCGGGGGGAAAAACACCGGGGAGCTGTTTTTT.

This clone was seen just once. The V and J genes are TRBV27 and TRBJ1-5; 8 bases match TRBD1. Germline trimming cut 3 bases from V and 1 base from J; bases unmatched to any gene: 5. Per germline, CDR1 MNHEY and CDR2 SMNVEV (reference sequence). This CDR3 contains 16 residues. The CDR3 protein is CASSFPQGASNQPQHF. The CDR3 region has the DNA TGTGCCAGCAGTTTCCCTCAGGGGGCGAGCAATCAGCCCCAGCATTTT.

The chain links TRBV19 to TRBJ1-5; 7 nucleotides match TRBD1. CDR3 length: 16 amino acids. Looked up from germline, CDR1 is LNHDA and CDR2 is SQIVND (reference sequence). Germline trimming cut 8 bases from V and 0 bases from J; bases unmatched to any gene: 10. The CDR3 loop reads CASGGDSSYSNQPQHF. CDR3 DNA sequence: TGTGCCAGTGGCGGGGACAGCTCATATAGCAATCAGCCCCAGCATTTT.

The chain's CDR3 is CASSPGPDYEQYV. As DNA, the CDR3 is TGTGCCAGCTCACCAGGGCCAGACTACGAGCAGTACGTC. The rearrangement links TRBV18 to TRBJ2-7; D not resolved. The CDR3 spans 13 residues. Trimming stripped 2 bases from V and 3 bases from J, with 8 bases between. Germline lookup yields CDR1 KGHSH and CDR2 LQKENI.

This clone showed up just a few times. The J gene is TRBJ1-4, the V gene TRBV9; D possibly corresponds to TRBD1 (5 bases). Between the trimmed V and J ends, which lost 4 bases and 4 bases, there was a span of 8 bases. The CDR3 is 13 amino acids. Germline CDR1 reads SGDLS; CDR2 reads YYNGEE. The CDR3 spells CASSRDVNEKLFF. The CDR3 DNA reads TGTGCCAGCAGCCGGGACGTTAATGAAAAACTGTTTTTT.

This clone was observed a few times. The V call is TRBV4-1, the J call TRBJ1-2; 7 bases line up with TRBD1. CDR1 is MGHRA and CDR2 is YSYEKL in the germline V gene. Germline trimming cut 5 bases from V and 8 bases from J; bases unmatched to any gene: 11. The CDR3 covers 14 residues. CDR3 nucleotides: TGCGCCAGCAGCTATGGACAGGCCCCCGGCGGCTACACCTTC. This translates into CASSYGQAPGGYTF.

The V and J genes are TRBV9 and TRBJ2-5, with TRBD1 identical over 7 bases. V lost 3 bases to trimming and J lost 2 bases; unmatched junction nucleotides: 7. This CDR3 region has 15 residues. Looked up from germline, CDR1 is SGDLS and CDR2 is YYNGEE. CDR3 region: CASSGTGTDQETQYF. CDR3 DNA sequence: TGTGCCAGCAGCGGTACCGGGACAGATCAAGAGACCCAGTACTTC.

Here the CDR3 DNA reads TGTGCCAGTAGTACCTGGGACAGGGGTGAATCACCCCTCCACTTT. Translated: CASSTWDRGESPLHF. The rearrangement uses TRBV19 and TRBJ1-6, with 10 nucleotides matching TRBD1. This CDR3 contains 15 residues. J was trimmed by 10 bases and V by 4 bases; bases with no gene match: 7. Germline CDR1 LNHDA, CDR2 SQIVND (reference sequence).

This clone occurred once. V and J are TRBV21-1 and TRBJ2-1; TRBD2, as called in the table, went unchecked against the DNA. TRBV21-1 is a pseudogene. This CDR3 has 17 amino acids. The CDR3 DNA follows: TGTGCCAGCAGCAAAGCTTTTTGCACTCACTTCGGCAATGAGCAGTTCTTC. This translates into CASSKAFCTHFGNEQFF.

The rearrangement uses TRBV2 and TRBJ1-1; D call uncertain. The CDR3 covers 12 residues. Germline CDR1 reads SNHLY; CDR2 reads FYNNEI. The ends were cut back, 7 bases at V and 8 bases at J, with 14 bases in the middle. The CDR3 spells CASTIEVGEAFF. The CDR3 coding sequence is TGTGCCAGCACCATCGAGGTAGGAGAAGCTTTCTTT.

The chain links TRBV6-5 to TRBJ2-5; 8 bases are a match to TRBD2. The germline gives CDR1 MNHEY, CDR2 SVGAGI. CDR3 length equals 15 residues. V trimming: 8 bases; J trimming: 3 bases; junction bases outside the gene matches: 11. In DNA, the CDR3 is TGTGCCAGCCAGAGAACGGGGGGGGCTGAAGAGACCCAGTACTTC. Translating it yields CASQRTGGAEETQYF.

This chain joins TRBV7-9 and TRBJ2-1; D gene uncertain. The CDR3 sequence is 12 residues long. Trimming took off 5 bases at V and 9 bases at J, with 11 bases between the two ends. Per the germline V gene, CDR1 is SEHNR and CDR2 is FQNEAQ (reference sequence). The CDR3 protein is CASSPKRFEQFF. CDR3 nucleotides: TGTGCCAGCAGCCCCAAGAGGTTTGAGCAGTTCTTC.

The CDR3 here is CASSPTAGTDTQYF. The DNA of the CDR3 is TGTGCCAGCTCACCGACAGCAGGGACAGATACGCAGTATTTT. J is TRBJ2-3 and V is TRBV18, with D perhaps TRBD1 (5 bases). CDR1 and CDR2 from the germline V gene are KGHSH and LQKENI. The V gene lost 3 bases and the J gene lost 3 bases, with 10 bases spanning the gap. This CDR3 is 14 amino acids long.

The CDR3 loop is CASSLVGAVYNEQFF. DNA for the CDR3: TGTGCCAGCAGCTTAGTGGGCGCCGTCTACAATGAGCAGTTCTTC. This chain links TRBV7-9 with TRBJ2-1; unclear D gene. Trimming stripped 1 base from V and 3 bases from J, with 10 bases between. The germline V gene has CDR1 SEHNR and CDR2 FQNEAQ (reference sequence). The CDR3 covers 15 residues.

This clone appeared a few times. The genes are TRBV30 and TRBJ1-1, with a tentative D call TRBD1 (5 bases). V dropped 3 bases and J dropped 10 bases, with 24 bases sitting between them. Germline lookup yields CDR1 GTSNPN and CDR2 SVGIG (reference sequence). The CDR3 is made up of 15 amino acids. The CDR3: CAWSDYLGRGNVAFF. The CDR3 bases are TGTGCCTGGAGCGACTATTTAGGACGGGGGAACGTAGCTTTCTTT.

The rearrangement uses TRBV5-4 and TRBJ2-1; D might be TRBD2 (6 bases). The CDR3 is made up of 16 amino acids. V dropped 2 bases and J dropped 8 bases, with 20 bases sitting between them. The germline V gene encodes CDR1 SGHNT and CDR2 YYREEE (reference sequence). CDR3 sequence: CASSLDLGTRSDEQFF. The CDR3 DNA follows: TGTGCCAGCAGCTTAGACCTCGGGACTCGCTCAGATGAGCAGTTCTTC.

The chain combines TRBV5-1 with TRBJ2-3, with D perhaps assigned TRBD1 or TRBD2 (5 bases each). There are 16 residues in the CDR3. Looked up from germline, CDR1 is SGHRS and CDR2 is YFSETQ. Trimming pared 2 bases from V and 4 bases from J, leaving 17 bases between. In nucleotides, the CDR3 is TGCGCCAGCAGCTTAATCCAGCTCGGGGCTGCAGATACGCAGTATTTT. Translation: CASSLIQLGAADTQYF.

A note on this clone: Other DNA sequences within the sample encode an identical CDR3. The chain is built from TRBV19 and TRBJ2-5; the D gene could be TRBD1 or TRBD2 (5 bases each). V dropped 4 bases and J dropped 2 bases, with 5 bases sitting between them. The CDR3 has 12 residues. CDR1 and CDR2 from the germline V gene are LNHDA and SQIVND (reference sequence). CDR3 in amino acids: CASSRGQETQYF. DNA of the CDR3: TGTGCCAGTAGTAGGGGGCAAGAGACCCAGTACTTC.

The DNA for the CDR3 is TGTGCCATCAGTGAGTCCGGGACAGAAGAGACCCAGTACTTC. It encodes CAISESGTEETQYF. This chain connects TRBV10-3 to TRBJ2-5; TRBD1 matches at 7 bases. The CDR3 contains 14 residues. Germline V gene data show CDR1 as ENHRY and CDR2 as SYGVKD. J was trimmed by 3 bases and V by 0 bases; bases with no gene match: 1.

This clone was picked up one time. The CDR3 here is CASSQGAGEETQYF. CDR3 nucleotide sequence: TGCGCCAGCAGCCAAGGGGCAGGGGAAGAGACCCAGTACTTC. The chain couples TRBV4-1 to TRBJ2-5; TRBD1 might be the D (6 bases). The germline V gene encodes CDR1 MGHRA and CDR2 YSYEKL. The CDR3 runs to 14 residues. Trimming took 1 base from V and 3 from J, leaving 9 bases between them.

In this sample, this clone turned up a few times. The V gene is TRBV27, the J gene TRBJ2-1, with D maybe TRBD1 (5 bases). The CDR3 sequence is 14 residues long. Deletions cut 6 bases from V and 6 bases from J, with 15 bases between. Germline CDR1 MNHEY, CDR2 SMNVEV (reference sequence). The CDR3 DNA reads TGTGCCAGCAGCCCCCTGTTTACAGGCAATGAGCAGTTCTTC. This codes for CASSPLFTGNEQFF.

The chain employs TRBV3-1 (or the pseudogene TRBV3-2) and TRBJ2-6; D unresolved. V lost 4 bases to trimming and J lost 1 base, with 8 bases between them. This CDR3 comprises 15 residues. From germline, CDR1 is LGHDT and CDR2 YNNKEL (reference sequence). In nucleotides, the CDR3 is TGTGCCAGCAGCCTGTTGAGATCTGGGGCCAACGTCCTGACTTTC. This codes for CASSLLRSGANVLTF.